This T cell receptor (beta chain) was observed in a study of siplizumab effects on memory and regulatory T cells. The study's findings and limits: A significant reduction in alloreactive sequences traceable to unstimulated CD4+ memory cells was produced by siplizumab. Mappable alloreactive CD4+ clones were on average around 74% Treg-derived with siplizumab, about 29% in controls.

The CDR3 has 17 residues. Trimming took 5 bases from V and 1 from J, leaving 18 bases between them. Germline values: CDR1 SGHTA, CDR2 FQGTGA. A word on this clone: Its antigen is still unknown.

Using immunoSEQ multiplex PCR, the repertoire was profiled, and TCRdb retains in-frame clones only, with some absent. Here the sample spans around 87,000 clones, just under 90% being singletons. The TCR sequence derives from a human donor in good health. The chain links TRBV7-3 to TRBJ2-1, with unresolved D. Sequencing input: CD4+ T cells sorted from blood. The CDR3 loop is CASSEVGSATSYNEQFF. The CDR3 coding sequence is TGTGCCAGCAGCGAGGTGGGCAGCGCGACTTCCTACAATGAGCAGTTCTTC.